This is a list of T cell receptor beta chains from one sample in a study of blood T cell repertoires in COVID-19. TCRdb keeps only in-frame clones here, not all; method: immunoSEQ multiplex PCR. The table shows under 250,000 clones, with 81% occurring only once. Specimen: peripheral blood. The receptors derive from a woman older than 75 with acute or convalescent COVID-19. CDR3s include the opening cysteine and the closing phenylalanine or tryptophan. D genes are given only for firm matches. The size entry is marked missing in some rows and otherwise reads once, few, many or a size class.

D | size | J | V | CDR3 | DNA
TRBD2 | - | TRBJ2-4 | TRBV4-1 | CASSPGVFSSGRLSAKNIQYF | TGCGCCAGCAGCCCCGGGGTTTTTTCTAGCGGGAGGTTGTCTGCCAAAAACATTCAGTACTTC
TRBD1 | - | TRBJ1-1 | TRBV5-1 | CASSSGTGGTEAFF | TGCGCCAGCAGCTCCGGGACAGGGGGCACTGAAGCTTTCTTT
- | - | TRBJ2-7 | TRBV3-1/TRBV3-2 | CASSPLEFRSSYEQYF | TGTGCCAGCAGCCCGCTCGAGTTTAGGAGCTCCTACGAGCAGTACTTC
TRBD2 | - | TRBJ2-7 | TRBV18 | CASSPLGLADSYEQYF | TGTGCCAGCTCACCGTTAGGACTAGCGGACTCCTACGAGCAGTACTTC
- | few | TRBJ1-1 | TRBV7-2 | CASSRRGDTEAFF | TGTGCCAGCAGCAGGAGGGGCGACACTGAAGCTTTCTTT
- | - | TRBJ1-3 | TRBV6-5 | CASKSRPSGNTIYF | TGTGCCAGCAAATCGCGCCCCTCTGGAAACACCATATATTTT
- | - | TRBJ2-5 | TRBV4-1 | CASSQDPMVGGETQYF | TGCGCCAGCAGCCAAGATCCTATGGTGGGGGGAGAGACCCAGTACTTC
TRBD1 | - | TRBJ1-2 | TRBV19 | CASSTGIMGYTF | TGTGCCAGCTCGACAGGGATCATGGGCTACACCTTC
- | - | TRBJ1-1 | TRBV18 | CASSPRGLNTEAFF | TGTGCCAGCTCACCACGGGGGCTGAACACTGAAGCTTTCTTT
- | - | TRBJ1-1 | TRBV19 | CASRVTGNTEAFF | TGTGCCAGTAGAGTGACAGGGAACACTGAAGCTTTCTTT
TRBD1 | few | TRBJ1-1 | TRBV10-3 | CAISESITGATEAFF | TGTGCCATCAGTGAGTCAATCACAGGGGCGACTGAAGCTTTCTTT
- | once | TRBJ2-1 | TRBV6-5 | CASSPGGSSYNEQFF | TGTGCCAGCAGTCCAGGGGGGAGCTCCTACAATGAGCAGTTCTTC
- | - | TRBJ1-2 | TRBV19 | CASSISRSPYGYTF | TGTGCCAGTAGTATCTCGAGGAGCCCCTATGGCTACACCTTC
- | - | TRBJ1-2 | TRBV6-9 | CASSYGRGGVWGGYTF | TGTGCCAGCAGTTATGGTAGAGGGGGAGTATGGGGTGGCTACACCTTC
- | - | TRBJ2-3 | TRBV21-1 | CASSGLAGGITSTDTQYF | TGTGCCAGCAGCGGACTGGCGGGGGGGATTACTAGCACAGATACGCAGTATTTT
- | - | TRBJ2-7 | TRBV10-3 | CAISEGGVYEQYF | TGTGCCATCAGTGAGGGCGGGGTCTACGAGCAGTACTTC
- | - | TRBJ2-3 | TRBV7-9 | CASSPITDTQYF | TGTGCCAGCAGCCCCATCACAGATACGCAGTATTTT
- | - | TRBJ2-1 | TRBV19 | CASSISNYGSEQFF | TGTGCCAGTAGTATAAGCAATTATGGTAGTGAGCAGTTCTTC
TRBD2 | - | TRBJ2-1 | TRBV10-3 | CATLAGGSYNEQFF | TGTGCCACCCTAGCGGGAGGGTCCTACAATGAGCAGTTCTTC
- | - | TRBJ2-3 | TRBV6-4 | CASRENGGPGDTQYF | TGTGCCAGCAGAGAGAACGGGGGGCCAGGAGATACGCAGTATTTT
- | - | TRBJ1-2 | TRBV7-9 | CASSAGGSYPWGYTF | TGTGCCAGCAGCGCAGGAGGAAGTTACCCATGGGGCTACACCTTC
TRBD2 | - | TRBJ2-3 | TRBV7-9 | CASSFSSGGFTDTQYF | TGTGCCAGCAGCTTTTCTAGCGGGGGATTCACAGATACGCAGTATTTT
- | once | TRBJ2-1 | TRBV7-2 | CASSLVPGYNEQFF | TGTGCCAGCAGCTTAGTTCCAGGGTACAATGAGCAGTTCTTC
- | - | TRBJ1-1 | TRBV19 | CASRYREMNTEAFF | TGTGCCAGTCGGTACCGGGAGATGAACACTGAAGCTTTCTTT
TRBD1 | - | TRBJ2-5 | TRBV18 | CASSPSTGAETQYF | TGTGCCAGCTCACCATCGACAGGGGCGGAGACCCAGTACTTC
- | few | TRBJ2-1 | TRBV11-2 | CASSLAPSNNEQFF | TGTGCCAGCAGCTTAGCTCCCAGTAACAATGAGCAGTTCTTC
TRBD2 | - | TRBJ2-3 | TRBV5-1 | CASSPTSGTSTDTQYF | TGCGCCAGCAGCCCTACTAGCGGTACTAGCACAGATACGCAGTATTTT
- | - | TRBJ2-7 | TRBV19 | CASSITSQSFYEQYF | TGTGCCAGTAGTATCACGTCACAGTCCTTTTACGAGCAGTACTTC
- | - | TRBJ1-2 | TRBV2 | CASSVGRAEYGYTF | TGTGCCAGCAGTGTAGGCAGGGCCGAATATGGCTACACCTTC
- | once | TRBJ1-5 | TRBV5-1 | CASSLDEGTKAQHF | TGCGCCAGCAGCTTGGACGAGGGGACTAAGGCCCAGCATTTT
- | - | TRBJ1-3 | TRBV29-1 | CSVEEVWGSSSGNTIYF | TGCAGCGTTGAAGAAGTTTGGGGCTCGAGCTCTGGAAACACCATATATTTT
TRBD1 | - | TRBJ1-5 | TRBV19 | CASRSQQGASNQPQHF | TGTGCCAGTAGGAGCCAACAGGGGGCGAGCAATCAGCCCCAGCATTTT
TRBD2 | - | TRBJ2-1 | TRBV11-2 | CASSLRPGLGSYNEQFF | TGTGCCAGCAGCTTACGGCCGGGACTAGGCTCCTACAATGAGCAGTTCTTC
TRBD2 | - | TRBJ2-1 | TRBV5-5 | CASRIAGGIVYEQFF | TGTGCCAGCAGGATAGCGGGGGGGATCGTTTATGAGCAGTTCTTC
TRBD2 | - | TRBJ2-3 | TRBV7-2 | CASSPRLAGGSDTQYF | TGTGCCAGCAGCCCCCGACTAGCGGGGGGATCAGATACGCAGTATTTT
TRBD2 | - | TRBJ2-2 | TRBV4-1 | CASSKGGEGHTGELFF | TGCGCCAGCAGCAAGGGAGGGGAAGGTCACACCGGGGAGCTGTTTTTT
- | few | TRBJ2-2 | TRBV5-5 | CASSLATGVIGELFF | TGTGCCAGCAGCTTGGCGACAGGCGTTATCGGGGAGCTGTTTTTT